This TCR beta chain emerged from a study of CD8 T cells in ankylosing spondylitis. Study findings and constraints: What seemed typical of ankylosing spondylitis blood was a TCR beta motif built from several highly homologous variants. Clones linked with disease were CD8+ and fairly uncommon in the peripheral blood. It was reported that disease-linked clones were significantly enriched in matched ankylosing spondylitis synovial fluid. Certain motif variants had earlier been reported in reactive arthritis synovial fluid and blood.

TCRdb independently ran MiXCR on the 5' RACE reads; one entry per CDR3 protein. The sample shows 220,000 or so distinct CDR3 sequences, about 10% of them seen only once. This clonotype showed up many times. The antigen is undetermined. V dropped 2 bases and J dropped 15; count of bases not matched to a gene: 14. CDR3 size: 14 residues. The germline V gene has CDR1 GTSNPN and CDR2 SVGIG (reference sequence). This chain connects TRBV30 to TRBJ2-3; 10 bases match TRBD1. This TCR derives from a male donor with ankylosing spondylitis or in good health (not recorded which). The sample taken for sequencing was blood, either unsorted or a sorted T cell fraction (not recorded which). The CDR3 is CAWSPIGGTGEQYF. CDR3 DNA sequence: TGTGCCTGGAGTCCCATTGGGGGGACAGGGGAACAATATTTT.